Shown below are 11 T cell receptor beta chains from a single sample sequenced in a study of cytomegalovirus exposure and HLA in healthy donors. PCR used 60 Vbeta primers and 13 Jbeta primers. Produced via immunoSEQ multiplex PCR; TCRdb's table is partial and in-frame only. The data show roughly 140,000 clones, under 90% seen once. Sequencing input: PBMCs. The receptors here all came from a man aged 35-49 years in good health and CMV-seronegative.

The rearrangement links TRBV9 to TRBJ1-1; D is undetermined. Trimming stripped 1 base from V and 4 bases from J, with 11 bases between. In germline, CDR1 is SGDLS, CDR2 YYNGEE. The CDR3 is 14 amino acids. CDR3 coding DNA: TGTGCCAGCAGCGTACGCCCTATTGGCACTGAAGCTTTCTTT. Protein product: CASSVRPIGTEAFF.

This sequence joins TRBV5-6 and TRBJ2-3; 15 bases fit TRBD2. Germline V gene sequence: CDR1 SGHDT, CDR2 YYEEEE. V dropped 2 bases and J dropped 5; count of bases not matched to a gene: 6. This CDR3 is built from 17 residues. The CDR3 DNA sequence: TGTGCCAGCAGCTTCCCCGGGACTAGCGGGGGGATAGATACGCAGTATTTT. As protein: CASSFPGTSGGIDTQYF.

The V gene is TRBV29-1, the J gene TRBJ1-2; D not resolved. The V end was cut by 0 bases, the J end by 7 bases, with 3 bases between. Germline V gene lookup returns CDR1 SQVTM and CDR2 ANQGSEA. The length of the CDR3 is 10 residues. The DNA for the CDR3 is TGCAGCGTTGAAGACCGTGGCTACACCTTC. Translating it yields CSVEDRGYTF.

This CDR3 is CASSPMPGRGNTEAFF. CDR3 DNA sequence: TGTGCCAGCTCACCAATGCCAGGCAGGGGAAACACTGAAGCTTTCTTT. The chain employs TRBV18 and TRBJ1-1; tentative D call: TRBD1 (6 bases). Germline CDR1 and CDR2: KGHSH and LQKENI. The CDR3 has 16 amino acids. V was clipped by 2 bases and J by 2 bases, with 15 bases between them.

This clone came up once. The chain recombines TRBV5-1 with TRBJ2-7; D is perhaps TRBD2 (5 bases). The CDR3 loop spans 12 amino acids. Trimming shortened V by 0 bases and J by 6 bases, and 7 bases separated the two germline ends. Germline assignment: CDR1 SGHRS and CDR2 YFSETQ. This CDR3 reads CASSLVGGEQYF. CDR3 bases: TGCGCCAGCAGCTTGGTAGGAGGCGAGCAGTACTTC.

The gene calls are TRBV19 and TRBJ2-1; D is perhaps TRBD1 (6 bases). The germline V gene encodes CDR1 LNHDA and CDR2 SQIVND (reference sequence). The CDR3 sequence is 15 residues long. The V end lost 6 bases, the J end lost 0 bases, and 12 bases lay between the germline ends. CDR3 DNA sequence: TGTGCCAGTAGCGTCCAGGGGAGCTCCTACAATGAGCAGTTCTTC. It is translated as CASSVQGSSYNEQFF.

V and J are TRBV7-8 and TRBJ2-5, with 10 bases lining up with TRBD2. TRBJ2-7 matches the DNA end more closely, so the J call is doubtful. The CDR3 has 16 residues. Per the germline V gene, CDR1 is SGHVS and CDR2 is FQNEAQ. This chain's CDR3 is CASSLISGGPAYEQYF. As DNA, the CDR3 is TGTGCCAGCAGCTTAATTAGCGGGGGGCCCGCTTACGAGCAGTACTTC.

The chain recombines TRBV11-2 with TRBJ1-5; D unresolved. Germline loops: CDR1 SGHAT, CDR2 FQNNGV. This CDR3 spans 14 amino acids. The V gene lost 0 bases and the J gene lost 3 bases, with 6 bases spanning the gap. CDR3 in amino acids: CASSLDINNQPQHF. The CDR3 region has the DNA TGTGCCAGCAGCTTAGATATAAACAATCAGCCCCAGCATTTT.

The chain has TRBV5-1 and TRBJ2-5; TRBD2 is a possible D gene (5 bases). With 4 bases removed from V and 2 bases from J, the gap between germline ends came to 18 bases. Germline V lookup: CDR1 SGHRS, CDR2 YFSETQ. The CDR3 spans 16 residues. As DNA, the CDR3 is TGCGCCAGCAGCATGAATACCGGACTTGGACAAGAGACCCAGTACTTC. This codes for CASSMNTGLGQETQYF.

V gene TRBV6-5 combines with J gene TRBJ1-5; D unresolved. This CDR3 spans 14 amino acids. Germline V lookup: CDR1 MNHEY, CDR2 SVGAGI. The V end lost 0 bases, the J end lost 4 bases, and 7 bases lay between the germline ends. CDR3 amino acids: CASSYSGKNQPQHF. Here the CDR3 DNA reads TGTGCCAGCAGTTACTCCGGGAAGAATCAGCCCCAGCATTTT.

This chain uses TRBV5-1 with TRBJ1-2, with unresolved D. This CDR3 region has 14 residues. CDR1 is SGHRS and CDR2 is YFSETQ in the germline V gene. Trimming took off 0 bases at V and 2 bases at J, with 8 bases between the two ends. The CDR3 protein is CASSLAGENYGYTF. In DNA, the CDR3 is TGCGCCAGCAGCTTGGCCGGGGAGAACTATGGCTACACCTTC.